Presented here are 6 T cell receptor beta chains from one specimen sequenced in a study of human T cells and chemical hapten exposure. Indicated time point: patch test 2, 6 weeks after DPC sensitization. Treatment indicated: therapeutic diphenylcyclopropenone sensitization with weekly scalp DPC. TCRdb re-called the RACE reads through MiXCR, storing one row per CDR3 protein. The sample has approximately 110,000 distinct CDR3 sequences, roughly a tenth seen once. Sequenced here: whole blood, sampled in connection with sensitization to the hapten diphenylcyclopropenone (DPC). These receptor sequences come from a woman aged 35 to 49 with alopecia areata. Some clones in this sample may be carry-over from other donors' samples.

This clonotype was seen ten or more times. The chain is built from TRBV29-1 and TRBJ2-1, with D uncertain. The V end lost 2 bases, the J end lost 2 bases, and 13 bases lay between the germline ends. This CDR3 has 15 residues. The germline V gene has CDR1 SQVTM and CDR2 ANQGSEA. In DNA, the CDR3 is TGCAGCGTTGAATTGCCAGGCTCGGCCTACAATGAGCAGTTCTTC. This encodes CSVELPGSAYNEQFF.

J is TRBJ1-1 and V is TRBV7-2; D unclear. Trimming left V 3 bases short and J 0 bases short, with 8 bases between. Germline loops: CDR1 SGHTA, CDR2 FQGNSA. The CDR3 runs to 14 residues. This CDR3 reads CASSFEIVNTEAFF. The DNA of the CDR3 is TGTGCCAGCAGCTTCGAAATCGTGAACACTGAAGCTTTCTTT.

This clonotype has a count of ten or more. The genes are TRBV7-2 and TRBJ2-1, with D possibly being TRBD2 (6 bases). V was clipped by 4 bases and J by 3 bases, with 7 bases between them. CDR1 SGHTA and CDR2 FQGNSA come from the germline V gene. The CDR3 loop spans 13 amino acids. As DNA, the CDR3 is TGTGCCAGCAGCTCGACTAGCTACAATGAGCAGTTCTTC. Translation: CASSSTSYNEQFF.

The chain couples TRBV5-4 to TRBJ2-3; 8 nucleotides align to TRBD2. Germline CDR1 and CDR2: SGHNT and YYREEE (reference sequence). J lost 1 base, V lost 3 bases, and 10 bases had no gene match. The CDR3 is made up of 17 amino acids. The CDR3: CASSSPGLVMGTDTQYF. The CDR3 nucleotides read TGTGCCAGCAGCTCACCGGGACTAGTGATGGGCACAGATACGCAGTATTTT.

The rearrangement uses TRBV9 and TRBJ2-3; 10 bases match TRBD2. V was clipped by 0 bases and J by 4 bases; unmatched bases: 2. There are 15 residues in the CDR3. Per the germline V gene, CDR1 is SGDLS and CDR2 is YYNGEE. CDR3 amino acids: CASSVGSGGADTQYF. CDR3 sequence (DNA): TGTGCCAGCAGCGTAGGGAGCGGGGGGGCAGATACGCAGTATTTT.

The chain has TRBV9 and TRBJ1-2; 7 bases match TRBD1. CDR3 length: 13 amino acids. Losses at the gene ends were 7 bases for V and 7 bases for J; bases not matched to a gene: 10. Germline V gene lookup returns CDR1 SGDLS and CDR2 YYNGEE. The CDR3 reads CASDRVELPGYTF. The DNA for the CDR3 is TGTGCCAGCGACAGGGTAGAACTCCCTGGCTACACCTTC. The whole variable domain, filled in from reference TRBV9 and TRBJ1-2, reads DSGVTQTPKHLITATGQRVTLRCSPRSGDLSVYWYQQSLDQGLQFLIQYYNGEERAKGNILERFSAQQFPDLHSELNLSSLELGDSALYFCASDRVELPGYTFGSGTRLTVV.